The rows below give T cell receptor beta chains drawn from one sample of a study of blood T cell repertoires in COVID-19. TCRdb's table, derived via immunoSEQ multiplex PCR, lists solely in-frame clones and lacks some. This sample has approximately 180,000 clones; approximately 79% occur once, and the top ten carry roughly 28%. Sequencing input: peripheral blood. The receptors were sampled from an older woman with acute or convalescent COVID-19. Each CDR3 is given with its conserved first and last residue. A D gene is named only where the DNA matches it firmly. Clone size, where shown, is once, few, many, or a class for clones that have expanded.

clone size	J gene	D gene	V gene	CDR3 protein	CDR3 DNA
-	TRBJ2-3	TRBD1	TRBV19	CASTQGVDTQYF	TGTGCCAGTACCCAGGGGGTAGATACGCAGTATTTT
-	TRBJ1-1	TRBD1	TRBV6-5	CASRRTGGEAFF	TGTGCCAGCAGGAGGACAGGGGGTGAAGCTTTCTTT
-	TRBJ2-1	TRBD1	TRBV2	CASRNAQGGYNEQFF	TGTGCCAGCAGGAACGCACAGGGGGGATACAATGAGCAGTTCTTC
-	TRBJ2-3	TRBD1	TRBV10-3	CAISEVPGGVKTDTQYF	TGTGCCATCAGTGAGGTTCCAGGGGGCGTAAAAACAGATACGCAGTATTTT
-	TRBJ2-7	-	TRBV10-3	CAIRPRQDGEQYF	TGTGCCATCAGGCCCCGACAGGACGGTGAGCAGTACTTC
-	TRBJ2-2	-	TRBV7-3	CASALQGTAGELFF	TGTGCCAGCGCCTTACAGGGTACCGCCGGGGAGCTGTTTTTT
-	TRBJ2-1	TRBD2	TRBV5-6	CASSLALAGGMNNEQFF	TGTGCCAGCAGCTTGGCACTAGCGGGAGGAATGAACAATGAGCAGTTCTTC
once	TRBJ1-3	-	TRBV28	CASSSSEMGNTIYF	TGTGCCAGCAGTTCGAGTGAGATGGGAAACACCATATATTTT
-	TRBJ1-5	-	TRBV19	CASIPTGSGFNQPQHF	TGTGCCAGTATCCCGACAGGCAGCGGCTTCAATCAGCCCCAGCATTTT
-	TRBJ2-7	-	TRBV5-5	CASSWGRAEIYEQYF	TGTGCCAGCAGCTGGGGCCGGGCCGAGATCTACGAGCAGTACTTC
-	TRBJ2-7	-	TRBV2	CASRTATVSYEQYF	TGTGCCAGCAGAACCGCGACAGTCTCCTACGAGCAGTACTTC
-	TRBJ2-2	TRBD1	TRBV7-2	CASSWRTGPEELFF	TGTGCCAGCAGCTGGAGGACAGGCCCTGAAGAGCTGTTTTTT
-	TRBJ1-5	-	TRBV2	CASSLKAGNQPQHF	TGTGCCAGCAGTCTGAAAGCCGGCAATCAGCCCCAGCATTTT
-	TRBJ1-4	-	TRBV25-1	CASSESQGIANEKLFF	TGTGCCAGCAGTGAGTCCCAGGGGATTGCTAATGAAAAACTGTTTTTT
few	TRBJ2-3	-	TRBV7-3	CASSLEARGWGTDTQYF	TGTGCCAGCAGCTTAGAGGCCAGGGGATGGGGCACAGATACGCAGTATTTT
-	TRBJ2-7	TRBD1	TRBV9	CASSAMGQGVNEQYF	TGTGCCAGCAGCGCTATGGGGCAGGGGGTGAACGAGCAGTACTTC
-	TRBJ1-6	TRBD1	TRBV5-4	CASSYAGQGSSPLHF	TGTGCCAGCAGCTATGCGGGACAGGGTTCTTCACCCCTCCACTTT
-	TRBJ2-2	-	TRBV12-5	CASAQIGTGELFF	TGTGCTAGTGCTCAAATCGGGACCGGGGAGCTGTTTTTT
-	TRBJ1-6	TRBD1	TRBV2	CASRPGTAYNSPLHF	TGTGCCAGCAGGCCCGGGACAGCCTATAATTCACCCCTCCACTTT
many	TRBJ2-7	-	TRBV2	CASSDYTSSYEQYF	TGTGCCAGCAGTGACTATACTAGCTCCTACGAGCAGTACTTC
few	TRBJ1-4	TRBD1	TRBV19	CASRLQGAAVGKLFF	TGTGCCAGTAGACTACAGGGGGCGGCAGTGGGAAAACTGTTTTTT
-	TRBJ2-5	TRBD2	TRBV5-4	CASSFGGRSPETQYF	TGTGCCAGCAGCTTCGGCGGGAGAAGTCCGGAGACCCAGTACTTC
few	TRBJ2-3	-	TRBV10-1	CASSESTGISGTDTQYF	TGCGCCAGCAGTGAGTCGACGGGAATATCAGGCACAGATACGCAGTATTTT
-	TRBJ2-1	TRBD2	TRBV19	CASSSGTTSSSYNEQFF	TGTGCCAGTAGCTCCGGGACTACCTCGAGCTCCTACAATGAGCAGTTCTTC
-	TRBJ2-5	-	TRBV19	CASSIGTVQETQYF	TGTGCCAGTAGTATAGGGACAGTTCAAGAGACCCAGTACTTC
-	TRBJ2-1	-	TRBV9	CASSVAVGGYNEQFF	TGTGCCAGCAGCGTAGCTGTTGGAGGGTACAATGAGCAGTTCTTC
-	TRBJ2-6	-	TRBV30	CAWSNTNTGANVLTF	TGTGCCTGGAGCAACACGAATACTGGGGCCAACGTCCTGACTTTC
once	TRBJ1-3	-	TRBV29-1	CSVETAGNTIYF	TGCAGCGTCGAGACTGCTGGAAACACCATATATTTT
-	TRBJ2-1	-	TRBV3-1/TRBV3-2	CASSPRRADSYNEQFF	TGTGCCAGCAGCCCTCGCCGAGCGGACTCCTACAATGAGCAGTTCTTC
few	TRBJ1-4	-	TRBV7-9	CASSAGPINEKLFF	TGTGCCAGCAGTGCGGGACCGATTAATGAAAAACTGTTTTTT
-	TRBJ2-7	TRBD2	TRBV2	CASRIAGVEQYF	TGTGCCAGCAGAATAGCGGGAGTCGAGCAGTACTTC
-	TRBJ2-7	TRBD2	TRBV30	CACTSGSFYEQYF	TGTGCCTGCACTAGCGGGAGTTTCTACGAGCAGTACTTC
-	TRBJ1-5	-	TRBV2	CASGLGGGLIFRRDQPQHF	TGTGCCAGCGGACTTGGCGGGGGGCTAATCTTTCGTCGTGATCAGCCCCAGCATTTT
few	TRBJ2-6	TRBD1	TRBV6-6	CASRGQGAPGANVLTF	TGTGCCAGCAGAGGACAGGGGGCCCCTGGGGCCAACGTCCTGACTTTC
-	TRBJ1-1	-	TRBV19	CASSTGLDTEAFF	TGTGCCAGTAGTACAGGGTTGGACACTGAAGCTTTCTTT
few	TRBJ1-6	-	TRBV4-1	CASSQDGQDNSPLHF	TGCGCCAGCAGCCAAGATGGGCAGGATAATTCACCCCTCCACTTT